The 17 T cell receptor beta chains below all came from one sample that was sequenced in a study of OX40 agonist ivuxolimab in advanced cancers. Method: immunoSEQ multiplex PCR; TCRdb's copy keeps in-frame clones and lacks some. Of tens of thousands of clones in the sample, 80% to 85% were seen once. The specimen was CD4+ or CD8+ T cells sorted from blood, collected in a trial of the OX40 agonist ivuxolimab. The receptors were gathered from an adult with an advanced solid tumor such as melanoma, head and neck, liver or kidney cancer.

DNA for the CDR3: TGTGCCAGCAGCTCCATGTCGTCGGTCTATGGCTACACCTTC. Its protein is CASSSMSSVYGYTF. This chain uses TRBV2 with TRBJ1-2; D is undetermined. Germline CDR1 is SNHLY and CDR2 is FYNNEI. The V end lost 6 bases, the J end lost 4 bases, and 15 bases lay between the germline ends. This CDR3 spans 14 amino acids.

The chain carries TRBV7-2 and TRBJ2-7; TRBD1 aligns across 9 bases. Germline CDR1 SGHTA, CDR2 FQGNSA. J was trimmed by 6 bases and V by 5 bases; bases with no gene match: 11. The CDR3 runs to 15 residues. The CDR3 DNA follows: TGTGCCAGCAGCATACACCTGGGACAGGGTGGCGAGCAGTACTTC. It is translated as CASSIHLGQGGEQYF. Complete variable domain (other parts from reference TRBV7-2 and TRBJ2-7): GAGVSQSPSNKVTEKGKDVELRCDPISGHTALYWYRQSLGQGLEFLIYFQGNSAPDKSGLPSDRFSAERTGGSVSTLTIQRTQQEDSAVYLCASSIHLGQGGEQYFGPGTRLTVT.

The rearrangement links TRBV9 to TRBJ1-2, with a possible D match to TRBD1 (5 bases). The CDR3 consists of 13 residues. V was clipped by 5 bases and J by 3 bases, with 11 bases between them. The germline CDR1 and CDR2 sequences are SGDLS and YYNGEE. The CDR3 is CASRRGTDYGYTF. The CDR3 nucleotides are TGTGCCAGCAGGCGGGGGACGGACTATGGCTACACCTTC.

The genes are TRBV7-9 and TRBJ1-1, with a tentative D call TRBD1 (5 bases). CDR3 length: 16 residues. The V and J ends lost 7 bases and 3 bases respectively, with 21 bases between them. Germline V CDR1 and CDR2: SEHNR, FQNEAQ (reference sequence). CDR3 coding DNA: TGTGCCAGCACCACGGGGCAGGGAACCCTTTACACTGAAGCTTTCTTT. Translating it yields CASTTGQGTLYTEAFF.

This clone has more than one count but fewer than ten. J is TRBJ2-2 and V is TRBV11-3; D ambiguous. The CDR3 is 13 amino acids. Germline loops: CDR1 SGHNT, CDR2 YENEEA. V gave up 1 base and J gave up 4 bases, with 4 bases separating them. CDR3 sequence reads: CASSLVSTGELFF. The DNA for the CDR3 is TGTGCCAGCAGCTTAGTTAGCACCGGGGAGCTGTTTTTT.

This clone appeared once. The rearrangement links TRBV30 to TRBJ2-6; no clear D. The germline V gene has CDR1 GTSNPN and CDR2 SVGIG (reference sequence). The CDR3 length is 13 residues. Trimming shortened V by 3 bases and J by 2 bases, and 5 bases separated the two germline ends. CDR3 sequence (DNA): TGTGCCTGGAGGACCCCTGGGGCCAACGTCCTGACTTTC. This gives the protein CAWRTPGANVLTF.

The chain links TRBV9 to TRBJ2-2; D not resolved. CDR1 SGDLS and CDR2 YYNGEE come from the germline V gene. V was clipped by 0 bases and J by 8 bases, with 5 bases between them. The CDR3 has 12 residues. This chain's CDR3 is CASSVDWGELFF. The CDR3 region has the DNA TGTGCCAGCAGCGTAGACTGGGGGGAGCTGTTTTTT.

This clone turned up a few times. The chain recombines TRBV12-5 with TRBJ2-1; TRBD1 agrees at 7 bases. Germline lookup yields CDR1 LGHNT and CDR2 FRNRAP. Unmatched junction bases numbered 10, after V lost 4 bases and J lost 1 base. The length of the CDR3 is 17 residues. The CDR3 region is CASGSYEGAGSYNEQFF. In nucleotides, the CDR3 is TGTGCTAGTGGTTCATACGAGGGGGCAGGGTCCTACAATGAGCAGTTCTTC.

V usage is TRBV7-8 and J usage is TRBJ1-5; TRBD1 aligns across 12 bases. This CDR3 spans 14 amino acids. The ends lost 5 bases at V and 11 bases at J; junction bases unmatched: 7. Germline V gene lookup returns CDR1 SGHVS and CDR2 FQNEAQ. CDR3: CASSAGTGGRSQHF. The CDR3 DNA reads as TGTGCCAGCAGCGCCGGGACAGGGGGCCGGTCCCAGCATTTT.

This chain joins TRBV18 and TRBJ2-1, with 10 bases matching TRBD2. Germline-derived CDR1 and CDR2 are KGHSH and LQKENI. Losses at the gene ends were 2 bases for V and 7 bases for J; bases not matched to a gene: 2. The CDR3 loop spans 14 amino acids. CDR3 sequence (DNA): TGTGCCAGCTCACCAACTAGCGGGGAAAATGAGCAGTTCTTC. Translating gives CASSPTSGENEQFF.

The J gene is TRBJ1-1, the V gene TRBV27, with D possibly matching TRBD1 (6 bases). CDR1 and CDR2 from the germline V gene are MNHEY and SMNVEV (reference sequence). Trimming cost V 8 bases and J 6 bases, with 13 bases left between them. The CDR3 is 12 amino acids. CDR3 coding DNA: TGTGCCAGCGGTACAGGGATCGCTGAAGCTTTCTTT. As protein: CASGTGIAEAFF.

The chain couples TRBV27 to TRBJ2-3; no reliable D call. V was pared by 6 bases and J by 0 bases, with 10 bases between. Germline lookup yields CDR1 MNHEY and CDR2 SMNVEV (reference sequence). The length of the CDR3 is 14 residues. CDR3 nucleotides: TGTGCCAGCAGGAGCCTGTCTAGCACAGATACGCAGTATTTT. This translates into CASRSLSSTDTQYF.

The chain links TRBV2 to TRBJ1-1; weak D call: TRBD1 (6 bases). CDR1 is SNHLY, CDR2 FYNNEI, per germline. There are 15 residues in the CDR3. V was shortened by 2 bases and J by 10 bases, with 20 bases between the two germline ends. This CDR3 reads CASSESRGSVYGAFF. The DNA of the CDR3 is TGTGCCAGCAGTGAATCCAGGGGCTCGGTATATGGAGCTTTCTTT.

The chain combines TRBV7-2 with TRBJ2-3; D is perhaps TRBD2 (5 bases). V lost 1 base and J lost 4, with 9 bases in between. Germline V gene data show CDR1 as SGHTA and CDR2 as FQGNSA. The CDR3 totals 14 residues. CDR3 nucleotides: TGTGCCAGCAGCTTAGTGCGGGCCTCAGATACGCAGTATTTT. Its protein is CASSLVRASDTQYF.

The chain employs TRBV7-9 and TRBJ2-3; no definite D call. Germline V CDR1 and CDR2: SEHNR, FQNEAQ (reference sequence). The CDR3 sequence is 12 residues long. Trimming took off 6 bases at V and 5 bases at J, with 9 bases between the two ends. The CDR3 DNA is TGTGCCAGCAGGCCTCCCGGAGATACGCAGTATTTT. Translating it yields CASRPPGDTQYF.

This chain links TRBV6-5 with TRBJ1-2, with D uncertain. Germline V gene sequence: CDR1 MNHEY, CDR2 SVGAGI. The CDR3 totals 15 residues. Trimming left V 5 bases short and J 4 bases short, with 17 bases between. The CDR3 DNA follows: TGTGCCAGCAGTCCTAAAGGGCTTTCAATCTATGGCTACACCTTC. This sequence encodes CASSPKGLSIYGYTF.

The J gene is TRBJ2-3, the V gene TRBV7-6; the D is unclear. V was shortened by 1 base and J by 2 bases, with 10 bases between the two germline ends. Germline V CDR1 and CDR2: SGHVS, FNYEAQ. The CDR3 extends over 15 amino acids. The CDR3 DNA follows: TGTGCCAGCAGCTTAGGCGGCAGAGACACAGATACGCAGTATTTT. This translates into CASSLGGRDTDTQYF.